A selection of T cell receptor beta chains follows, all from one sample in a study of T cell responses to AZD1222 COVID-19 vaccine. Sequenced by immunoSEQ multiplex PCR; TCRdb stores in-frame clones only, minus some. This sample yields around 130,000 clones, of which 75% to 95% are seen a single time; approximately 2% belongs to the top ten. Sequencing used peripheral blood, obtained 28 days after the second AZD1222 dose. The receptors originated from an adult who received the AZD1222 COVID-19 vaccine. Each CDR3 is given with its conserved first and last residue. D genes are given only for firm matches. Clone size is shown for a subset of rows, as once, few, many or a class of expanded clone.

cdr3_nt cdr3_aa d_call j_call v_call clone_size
TGTGCCAGCAGCCACCCCCGCAGGGTGTTTGGGATGAACACTGAAGCTTTCTTT CASSHPRRVFGMNTEAFF - TRBJ1-1 TRBV7-9 -
TGTGCCAGTAGTATAGATGCCGGCGGAAAACTGTTTTTT CASSIDAGGKLFF - TRBJ1-4 TRBV19 few
TGTGCCTGGAGTGTGGGACAAATGAGCTCCTATAATTCACCCCTCCACTTT CAWSVGQMSSYNSPLHF - TRBJ1-6 TRBV30 -
TGTGCCAGCAGCTTAGCCACCGGGACAACTAACTATGGCTACACCTTC CASSLATGTTNYGYTF - TRBJ1-2 TRBV7-9 -
TGTGCCAGCAGTTCATACTCGCTGGGCACCGGGGAGCTGTTTTTT CASSSYSLGTGELFF - TRBJ2-2 TRBV6-2/TRBV6-3 -
TGTGCCAGCAGAAGACTAGCGGGAGGAGATTACAATGAGCAGTTCTTC CASRRLAGGDYNEQFF TRBD2 TRBJ2-1 TRBV7-2 -
TGTGCCAGCAATTCCCGGGGGTACAATGAGCAGTTCTTC CASNSRGYNEQFF - TRBJ2-1 TRBV6-5 -
TGTGCCAGCAGCCAAGGGGGAGGCAATGAGCAGTTCTTC CASSQGGGNEQFF - TRBJ2-1 TRBV4-2 -
TGCGCCAGCAGTCTGGGCTCTGGAAACACCATATATTTT CASSLGSGNTIYF - TRBJ1-3 TRBV5-1 -
TGTGCCAGCTCACCAGGCCGGATTTATAGCAATCAGCCCCAGCATTTT CASSPGRIYSNQPQHF - TRBJ1-5 TRBV18 -
TGTGCCAGCAGTACTGTACAGGGGAGAACTGAAGCTTTCTTT CASSTVQGRTEAFF TRBD1 TRBJ1-1 TRBV6-5 -
TGTGCCATCGGACACCTCACCGGGGAGCTGTTTTTT CAIGHLTGELFF - TRBJ2-2 TRBV10-3 -
TGTGCCAGCAGTTTTACCGGGAGCACAGATACGCAGTATTTT CASSFTGSTDTQYF - TRBJ2-3 TRBV2 -
TGTGCCAGCAGCTCCTTTGGGGGTCTGGGCTACACCTTC CASSSFGGLGYTF - TRBJ1-2 TRBV5-4 -
TGTGCCAGCAGTTATTCGACAGGGATCTCCTACGAGCAGTACTTC CASSYSTGISYEQYF TRBD1 TRBJ2-7 TRBV6-2/TRBV6-3 -
TGTGCTAGTGGTTTGGTACTCACCCGTTCTAGCAATCAGCCCCAGCATTTT CASGLVLTRSSNQPQHF - TRBJ1-5 TRBV12-5 -
TGTGCCAGTAGTACGTCGCGGACTAGTATAGAGCAGTATTTT CASSTSRTSIEQYF TRBD2 TRBJ2-3 TRBV19 -
TGTGCCAGCAGCTTTAGGGGAGAGACCCAGTACTTC CASSFRGETQYF - TRBJ2-5 TRBV11-3 -
TGTGCCAGCAGCCCTGGGTTTAGCGAGCAGTACTTC CASSPGFSEQYF - TRBJ2-7 TRBV5-8 -
TGTGCCACCAGCAGATCGACCACAGATACGCAGTATTTT CATSRSTTDTQYF - TRBJ2-3 TRBV15 few
TGCAGTGCTAGTATCCCCTTAGCGGGAGTCGAGACCCAGTACTTC CSASIPLAGVETQYF TRBD2 TRBJ2-5 TRBV20-1 -
TGTGCCAGCAGCCAAGCCGGGACAGACCTTTCGATGCAGTACTTC CASSQAGTDLSMQYF TRBD1 TRBJ2-7 TRBV3-1/TRBV3-2 -
TGTGCCAGTAGTTTACAGGGCATGAACACTGAAGCTTTCTTT CASSLQGMNTEAFF - TRBJ1-1 TRBV19 -
TGTGCCAGCAGCCTCCAGGAGAACACTGAAGCTTTCTTT CASSLQENTEAFF - TRBJ1-1 TRBV14 -
TGTGCCAGTAGTATGGGGGGAGGGGCAAGCTATGGCTACACCTTC CASSMGGGASYGYTF - TRBJ1-2 TRBV19 -
TGTGCCAGCAGCGGGCCTGCTCGAACGAATTCACCCCTCCACTTT CASSGPARTNSPLHF - TRBJ1-6 TRBV9 -
TGCGCCAGCAGCGGGGGCGGGGGAAGTTCACCCCTCCACTTT CASSGGGGSSPLHF - TRBJ1-6 TRBV5-1 -
TGTGCCAGCTCACCAGGACAGGCCAGAAACACTGAAGCTTTCTTT CASSPGQARNTEAFF TRBD1 TRBJ1-1 TRBV18 -
TGTGCCAGCAGTTTAAAGGGTATGGCCGGGGAGCTGTTTTTT CASSLKGMAGELFF - TRBJ2-2 TRBV27 -
TGTGCCAGCAGCCAAGATCTAGCGGGGGGGGATACGCAGTATTTT CASSQDLAGGDTQYF TRBD2 TRBJ2-3 TRBV4-2 -
TGTGCCTGGAGGTTTGCGGGACTAGCGGGGTATACGCAGTATTTT CAWRFAGLAGYTQYF TRBD2 TRBJ2-3 TRBV30 -
TGTGCCAGTAGGACCACCCTTTCGACTAAGGGCACTGAAGCTTTCTTT CASRTTLSTKGTEAFF - TRBJ1-1 TRBV19 -
TGTGCCAGCAGCCAAGATGAAAGGGGCGGGGGCTACACCTTC CASSQDERGGGYTF - TRBJ1-2 TRBV3-1/TRBV3-2 -
TGTGCCAGCAGCCCTCAGGGGAGTCAGCCCCAGCATTTT CASSPQGSQPQHF - TRBJ1-5 TRBV7-8 -
TGTGCCAGTAGTAGGAATCTAGCGGGGGGACTTGTCTCCTACAATGAGCAGTTCTTC CASSRNLAGGLVSYNEQFF TRBD2 TRBJ2-1 TRBV19 -
TGTGCCAGCCGACCACCATCCCAAGAGACCCAGTACTTC CASRPPSQETQYF - TRBJ2-5 TRBV18 -
TGTGCCAGCAGTTGGGCCGGAAACACTGAAGCTTTCTTT CASSWAGNTEAFF - TRBJ1-1 TRBV6-5 -